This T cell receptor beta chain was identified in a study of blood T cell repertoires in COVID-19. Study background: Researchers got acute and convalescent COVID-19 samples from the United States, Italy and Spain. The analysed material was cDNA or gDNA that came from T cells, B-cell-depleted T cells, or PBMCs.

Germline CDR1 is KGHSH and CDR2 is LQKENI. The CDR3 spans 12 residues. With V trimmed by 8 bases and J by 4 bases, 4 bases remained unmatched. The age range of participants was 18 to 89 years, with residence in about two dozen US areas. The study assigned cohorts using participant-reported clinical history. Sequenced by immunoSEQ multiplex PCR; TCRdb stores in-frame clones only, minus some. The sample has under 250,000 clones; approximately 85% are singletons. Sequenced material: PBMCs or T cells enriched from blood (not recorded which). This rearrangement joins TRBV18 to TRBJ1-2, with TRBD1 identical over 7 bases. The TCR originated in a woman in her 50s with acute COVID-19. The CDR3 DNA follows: TGTGCCAGCACGACAGGGACCTATGGCTACACCTTC. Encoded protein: CASTTGTYGYTF. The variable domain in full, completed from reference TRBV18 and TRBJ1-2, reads NAGVMQNPRHLVRRRGQEARLRCSPMKGHSHVYWYRQLPEEGLKFMVYLQKENIIDESGMPKERFSAEFPKEGPSILRIQQVVRGDSAAYFCASTTGTYGYTFGSGTRLTVV.